The present T cell receptor beta chain was sequenced within a study of OX40 agonist ivuxolimab in advanced cancers. The CDR3 covers 14 residues. Germline CDR1 is MNHEY and CDR2 is SVGAGI. Trimming stripped 2 bases from V and 7 bases from J, with 11 bases between. In its sample, this clone was seen once. Other DNA sequences in the same sample also yield this CDR3. TCRdb's table, derived via immunoSEQ multiplex PCR, lists solely in-frame clones and lacks some. The profile shows 90,000 or so clones, just under 90% of them singletons. Sequenced material: CD4+ or CD8+ T cells sorted from blood, taken in a trial of the OX40 agonist ivuxolimab. The chain links TRBV6-5 to TRBJ1-4; no definite D call. This TCR was sampled from an adult with an advanced solid tumor such as melanoma, head and neck, liver or kidney cancer. The CDR3 here is CASSYGQEGEKLFF. In DNA form, the CDR3 reads TGTGCCAGCAGTTACGGGCAGGAGGGTGAAAAACTGTTTTTT.